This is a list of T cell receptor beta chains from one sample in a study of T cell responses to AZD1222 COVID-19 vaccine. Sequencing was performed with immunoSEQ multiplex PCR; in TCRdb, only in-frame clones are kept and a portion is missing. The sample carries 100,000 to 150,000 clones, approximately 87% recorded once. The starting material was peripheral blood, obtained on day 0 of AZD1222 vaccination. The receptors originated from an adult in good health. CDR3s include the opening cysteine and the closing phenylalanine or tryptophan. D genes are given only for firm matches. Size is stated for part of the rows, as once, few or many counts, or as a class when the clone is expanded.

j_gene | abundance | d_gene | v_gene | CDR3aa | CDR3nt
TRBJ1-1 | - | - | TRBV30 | CAWSVQGSVRAFF | TGTGCCTGGAGTGTCCAGGGGTCTGTGAGAGCTTTCTTT
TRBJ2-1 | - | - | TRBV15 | CATSPSRRRDEQFF | TGTGCCACCAGCCCCTCCCGACGGCGGGACGAGCAGTTCTTC
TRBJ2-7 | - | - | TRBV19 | CASSTEFQVGYEQYF | TGTGCCAGTAGTACAGAATTCCAGGTTGGGTACGAGCAGTACTTC
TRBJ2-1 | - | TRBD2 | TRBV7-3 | CASSLMVVAGATSSYNEQFF | TGTGCCAGCAGCTTAATGGTAGTAGCGGGGGCCACGAGCTCCTACAATGAGCAGTTCTTC
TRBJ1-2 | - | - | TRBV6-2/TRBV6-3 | CASSNGANYGYTF | TGTGCCAGCAGCAACGGGGCTAACTATGGCTACACCTTC
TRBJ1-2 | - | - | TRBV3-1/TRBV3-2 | CASSQDVAGSRGGYTF | TGTGCCAGCAGCCAAGATGTGGCAGGGAGTCGTGGCGGCTACACCTTC
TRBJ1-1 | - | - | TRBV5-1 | CASSLAGMNTEAFF | TGCGCCAGCAGCTTGGCAGGGATGAACACTGAAGCTTTCTTT
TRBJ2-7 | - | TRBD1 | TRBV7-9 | CASAGQGRDEQYF | TGTGCCAGCGCGGGACAGGGGAGAGACGAGCAGTACTTC
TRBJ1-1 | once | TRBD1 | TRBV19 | CASSTDRDTEAFF | TGTGCCAGTAGTACGGACAGGGACACTGAAGCTTTCTTT
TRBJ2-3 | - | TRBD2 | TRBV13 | CASSLGGGPTDTQYF | TGTGCCAGCAGCCTGGGCGGGGGGCCCACAGATACGCAGTATTTT
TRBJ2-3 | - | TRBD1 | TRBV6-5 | CASSYEGATDTQYF | TGTGCCAGCAGTTACGAGGGGGCGACAGATACGCAGTATTTT
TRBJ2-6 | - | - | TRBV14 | CASSQVISLSGANVLTF | TGTGCCAGCAGCCAAGTTATTTCCCTCTCTGGGGCCAACGTCCTGACTTTC
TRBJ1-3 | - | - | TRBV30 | CASGTVANTIYF | TGTGCCTCCGGGACGGTCGCGAACACCATATATTTT
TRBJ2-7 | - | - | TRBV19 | CASSIGGSYEQYF | TGTGCCAGTAGTATAGGGGGGAGCTACGAGCAGTACTTC
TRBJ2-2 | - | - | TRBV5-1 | CADGTGSNTGELFF | TGCGCCGACGGAACAGGGTCGAACACCGGGGAGCTGTTTTTT
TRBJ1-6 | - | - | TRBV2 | CASKEGVVSYNSPLHF | TGTGCCAGCAAGGAGGGCGTAGTCTCCTATAATTCACCCCTCCACTTT
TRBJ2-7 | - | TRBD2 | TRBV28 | CASSLAGEIYEQYF | TGTGCCAGCAGTTTAGCGGGAGAAATCTACGAGCAGTACTTC
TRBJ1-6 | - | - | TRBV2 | CASSEVVIYNSPLHF | TGTGCCAGCAGTGAAGTTGTGATCTATAATTCACCCCTCCACTTT
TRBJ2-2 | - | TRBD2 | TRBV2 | CASRRLATNTGELFF | TGTGCCAGCAGAAGACTAGCGACGAACACCGGGGAGCTGTTTTTT
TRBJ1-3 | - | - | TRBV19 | CASSPGPFSGNTIYF | TGTGCCAGTAGTCCCGGACCCTTCTCTGGAAACACCATATATTTT
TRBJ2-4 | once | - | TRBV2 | CASSESHGRLAKNIQYF | TGTGCCAGCAGTGAATCCCATGGAAGACTAGCCAAAAACATTCAGTACTTC
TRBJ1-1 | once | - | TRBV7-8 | CASSSQLNTEAFF | TGTGCCAGCAGCTCCCAGTTAAACACTGAAGCTTTCTTT
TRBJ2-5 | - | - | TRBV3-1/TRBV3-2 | CASSQDGRGYRQEETQYF | TGTGCCAGCAGCCAAGACGGCAGGGGATACCGCCAAGAAGAGACCCAGTACTTC
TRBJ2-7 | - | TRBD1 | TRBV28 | CASRGQARGFYEQYF | TGTGCCAGCAGGGGACAGGCCCGTGGGTTTTACGAGCAGTACTTC
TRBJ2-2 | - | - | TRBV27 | CASIGVGGMDTGELFF | TGTGCCAGCATAGGAGTGGGAGGTATGGACACCGGGGAGCTGTTTTTT
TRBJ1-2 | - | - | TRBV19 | CASSYRNYGYTF | TGTGCCAGTAGTTACAGAAACTATGGCTACACCTTC
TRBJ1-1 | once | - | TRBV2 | CASSVLLNTEAFF | TGTGCCAGCAGCGTCCTCCTGAACACTGAAGCTTTCTTT
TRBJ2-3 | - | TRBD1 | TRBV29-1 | CSLWTGVPHTDTQYF | TGCAGCTTGTGGACAGGGGTTCCTCACACAGATACGCAGTATTTT
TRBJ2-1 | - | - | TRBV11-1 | CASSLVPGTYNEQFF | TGTGCCAGCAGCTTAGTCCCCGGGACTTACAATGAGCAGTTCTTC
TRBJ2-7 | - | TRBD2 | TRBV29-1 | CSVGGSGSYEQYF | TGCAGCGTTGGCGGTAGCGGGAGCTACGAGCAGTACTTC
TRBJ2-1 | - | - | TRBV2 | CASQGRGGGRLFF | TGTGCCAGCCAAGGGAGGGGAGGGGGACGTCTGTTCTTC
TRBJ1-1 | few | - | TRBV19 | CASSTGGGENTEAFF | TGTGCCAGTAGTACCGGAGGAGGGGAGAACACTGAAGCTTTCTTT
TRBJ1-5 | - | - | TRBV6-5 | CASRGSAQPQHF | TGTGCCAGCAGAGGGAGCGCGCAGCCCCAGCATTTT
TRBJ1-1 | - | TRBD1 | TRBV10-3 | CAITNTGDTEAFF | TGTGCCATCACCAACACAGGGGACACTGAAGCTTTCTTT
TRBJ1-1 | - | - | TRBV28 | CASSGLLNTEAFF | TGTGCCAGCTCGGGACTCCTCAACACTGAAGCTTTCTTT
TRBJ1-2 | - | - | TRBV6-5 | CAAGTLGGNGYTF | TGTGCCGCAGGGACTTTAGGGGGAAACGGCTACACCTTC
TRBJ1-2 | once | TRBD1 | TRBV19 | CASSTRRLGQGAEYGYTF | TGTGCCAGTAGTACTCGAAGGTTGGGACAGGGGGCAGAATATGGCTACACCTTC
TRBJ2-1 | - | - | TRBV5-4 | CASSIPTGYNEQFF | TGTGCCAGCAGCATACCAACAGGGTACAATGAGCAGTTCTTC
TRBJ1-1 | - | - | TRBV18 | CASSPQAGRNTEAFF | TGTGCCAGCTCACCTCAAGCGGGGAGGAACACTGAAGCTTTCTTT
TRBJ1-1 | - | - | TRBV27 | CASTLTGLNTEAFF | TGTGCCAGCACCCTTACCGGGCTGAACACTGAAGCTTTCTTT